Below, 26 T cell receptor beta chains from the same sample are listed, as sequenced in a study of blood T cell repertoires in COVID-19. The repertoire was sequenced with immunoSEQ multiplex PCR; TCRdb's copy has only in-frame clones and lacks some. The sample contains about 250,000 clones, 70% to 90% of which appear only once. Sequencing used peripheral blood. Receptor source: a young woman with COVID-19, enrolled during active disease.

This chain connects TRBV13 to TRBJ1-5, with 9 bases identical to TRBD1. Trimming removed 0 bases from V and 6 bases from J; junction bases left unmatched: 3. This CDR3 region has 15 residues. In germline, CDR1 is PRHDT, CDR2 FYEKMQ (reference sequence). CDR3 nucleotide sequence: TGTGCCAGCAGCTTAGGACAGGGGGCACCTCAGCCCCAGCATTTT. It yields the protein CASSLGQGAPQPQHF. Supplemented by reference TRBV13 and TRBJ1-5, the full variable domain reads AAGVIQSPRHLIKEKRETATLKCYPIPRHDTVYWYQQGPGQDPQFLISFYEKMQSDKGSIPDRFSAQQFSDYHSELNMSSLELGDSALYFCASSLGQGAPQPQHFGDGTRLSIL.

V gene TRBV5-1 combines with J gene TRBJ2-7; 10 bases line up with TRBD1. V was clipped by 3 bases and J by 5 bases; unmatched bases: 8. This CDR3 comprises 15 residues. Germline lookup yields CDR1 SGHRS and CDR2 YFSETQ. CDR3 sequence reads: CASSYEGQGFHEQYF. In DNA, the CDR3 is TGCGCCAGCAGCTATGAGGGACAGGGGTTCCACGAGCAGTACTTC.

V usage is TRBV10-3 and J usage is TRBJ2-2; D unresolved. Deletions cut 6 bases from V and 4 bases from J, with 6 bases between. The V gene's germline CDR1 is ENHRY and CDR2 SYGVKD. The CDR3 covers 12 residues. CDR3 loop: CAISAGTGELFF. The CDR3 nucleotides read TGTGCCATCAGCGCAGGCACCGGGGAGCTGTTTTTT.

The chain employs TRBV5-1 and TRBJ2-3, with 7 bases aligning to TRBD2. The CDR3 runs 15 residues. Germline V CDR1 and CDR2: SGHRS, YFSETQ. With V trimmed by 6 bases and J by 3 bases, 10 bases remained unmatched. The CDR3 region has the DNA TGCGCCAGCACACTTAAAACCGGGGGGACAGATACGCAGTATTTT. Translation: CASTLKTGGTDTQYF.

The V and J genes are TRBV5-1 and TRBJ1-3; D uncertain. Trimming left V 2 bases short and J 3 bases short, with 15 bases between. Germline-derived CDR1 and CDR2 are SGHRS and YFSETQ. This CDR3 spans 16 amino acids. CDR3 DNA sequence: TGCGCCAGCAGCTTAGGAACACGGGGTTATGGAAACACCATATATTTT. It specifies CASSLGTRGYGNTIYF.

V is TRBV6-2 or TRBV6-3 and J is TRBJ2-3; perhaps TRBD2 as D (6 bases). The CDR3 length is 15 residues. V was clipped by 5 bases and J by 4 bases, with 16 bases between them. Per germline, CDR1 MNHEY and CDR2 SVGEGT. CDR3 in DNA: TGTGCCAGCAGTCTCCGGGGACTTTCACCAGATACGCAGTATTTT. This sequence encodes CASSLRGLSPDTQYF.

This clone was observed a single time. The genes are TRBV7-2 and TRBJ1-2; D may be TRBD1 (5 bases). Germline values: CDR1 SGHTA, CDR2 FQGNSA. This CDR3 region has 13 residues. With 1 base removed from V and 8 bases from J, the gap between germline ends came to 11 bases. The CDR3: CASSLGGNGGYTF. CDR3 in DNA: TGTGCCAGCAGCTTAGGGGGCAACGGAGGCTACACCTTC.

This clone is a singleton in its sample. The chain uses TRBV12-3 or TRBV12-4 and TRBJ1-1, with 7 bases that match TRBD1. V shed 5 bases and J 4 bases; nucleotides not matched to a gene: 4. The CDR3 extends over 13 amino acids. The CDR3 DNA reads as TGTGCCAGCAGTCCCCAGGGGGGCACTGAAGCTTTCTTT. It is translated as CASSPQGGTEAFF.

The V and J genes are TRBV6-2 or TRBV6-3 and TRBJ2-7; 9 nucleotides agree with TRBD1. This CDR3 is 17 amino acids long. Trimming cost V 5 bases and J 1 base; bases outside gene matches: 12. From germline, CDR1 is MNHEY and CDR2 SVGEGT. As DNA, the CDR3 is TGTGCCAGCAGTCCGGGACAGGGTGCGACACGATCCTACGAGCAGTACTTC. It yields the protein CASSPGQGATRSYEQYF.

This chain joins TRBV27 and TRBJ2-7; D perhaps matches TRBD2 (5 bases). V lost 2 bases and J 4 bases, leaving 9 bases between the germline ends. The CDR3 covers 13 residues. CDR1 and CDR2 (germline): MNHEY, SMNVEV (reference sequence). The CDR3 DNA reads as TGTGCCAGCAGTTTAGCCCGGGGATACGAGCAGTACGTC. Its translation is CASSLARGYEQYV.

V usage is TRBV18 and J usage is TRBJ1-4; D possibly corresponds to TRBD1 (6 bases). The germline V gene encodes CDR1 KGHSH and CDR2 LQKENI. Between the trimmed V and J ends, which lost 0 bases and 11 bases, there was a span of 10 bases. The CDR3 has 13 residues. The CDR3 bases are TGTGCCAGCTCACCACCAGGGGGGGGGAAACTGTTTTTT. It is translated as CASSPPGGGKLFF.

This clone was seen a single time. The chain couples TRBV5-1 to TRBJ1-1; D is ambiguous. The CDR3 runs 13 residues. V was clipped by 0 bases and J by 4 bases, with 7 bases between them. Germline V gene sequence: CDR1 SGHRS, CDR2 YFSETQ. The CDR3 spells CASSLAGTTEAFF. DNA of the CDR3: TGCGCCAGCAGCTTGGCGGGAACCACTGAAGCTTTCTTT. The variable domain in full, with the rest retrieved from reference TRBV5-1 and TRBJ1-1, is KAGVTQTPRYLIKTRGQQVTLSCSPISGHRSVSWYQQTPGQGLQFLFEYFSETQRNKGNFPGRFSGRQFSNSRSEMNVSTLELGDSALYLCASSLAGTTEAFFGQGTRLTVV.

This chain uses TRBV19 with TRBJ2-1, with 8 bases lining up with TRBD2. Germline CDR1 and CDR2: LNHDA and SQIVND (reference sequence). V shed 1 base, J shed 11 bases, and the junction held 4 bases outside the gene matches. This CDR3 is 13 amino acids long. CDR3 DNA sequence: TGTGCCAGTAGTATAGGGGCGGGAGGTCAGCAGTTCTTC. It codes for CASSIGAGGQQFF.

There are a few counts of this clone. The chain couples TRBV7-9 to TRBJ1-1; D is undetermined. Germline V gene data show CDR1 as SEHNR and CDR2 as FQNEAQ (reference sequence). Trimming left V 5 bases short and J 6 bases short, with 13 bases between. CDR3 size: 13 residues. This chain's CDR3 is CASSPTLGAEAFF. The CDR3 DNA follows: TGTGCCAGCAGCCCCACCCTGGGAGCTGAAGCTTTCTTT.

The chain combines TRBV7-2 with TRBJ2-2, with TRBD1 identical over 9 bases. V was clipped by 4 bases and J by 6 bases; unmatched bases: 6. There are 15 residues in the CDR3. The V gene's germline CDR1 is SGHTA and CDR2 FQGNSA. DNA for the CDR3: TGTGCCAGCAGCTCCTTCGACAGGGGGGCCGGGGAGCTGTTTTTT. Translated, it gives CASSSFDRGAGELFF.

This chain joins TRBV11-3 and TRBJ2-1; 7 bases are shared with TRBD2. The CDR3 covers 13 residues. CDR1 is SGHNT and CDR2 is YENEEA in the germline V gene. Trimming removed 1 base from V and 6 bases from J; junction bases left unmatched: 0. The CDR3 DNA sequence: TGTGCCAGCAGCTTAGGGACTAGCAATGAGCAGTTCTTC. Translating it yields CASSLGTSNEQFF.

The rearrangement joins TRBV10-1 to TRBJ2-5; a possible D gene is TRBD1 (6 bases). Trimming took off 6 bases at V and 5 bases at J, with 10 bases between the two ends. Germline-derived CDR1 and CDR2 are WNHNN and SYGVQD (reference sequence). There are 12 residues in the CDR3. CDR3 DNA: TGCGCCAGCAGACAGGGATGGGAGACCCAGTACTTC. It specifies CASRQGWETQYF.

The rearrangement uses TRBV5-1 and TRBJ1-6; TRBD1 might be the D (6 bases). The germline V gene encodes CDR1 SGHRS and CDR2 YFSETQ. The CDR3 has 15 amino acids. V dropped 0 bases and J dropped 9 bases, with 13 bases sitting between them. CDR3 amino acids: CASSLDQGLGSPLHF. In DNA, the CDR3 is TGCGCCAGCAGCTTGGATCAGGGGCTGGGTTCACCCCTCCACTTT.

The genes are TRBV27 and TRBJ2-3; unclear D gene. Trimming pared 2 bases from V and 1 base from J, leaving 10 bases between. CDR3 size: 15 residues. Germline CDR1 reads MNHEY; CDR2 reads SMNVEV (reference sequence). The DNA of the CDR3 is TGTGCCAGCAGTTTAACCTCGTCGGGCACAGATACGCAGTATTTT. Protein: CASSLTSSGTDTQYF.

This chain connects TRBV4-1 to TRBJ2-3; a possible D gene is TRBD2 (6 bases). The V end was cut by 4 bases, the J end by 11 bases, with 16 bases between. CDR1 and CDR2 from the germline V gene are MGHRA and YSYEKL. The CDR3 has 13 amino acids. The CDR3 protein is CASSRPDGTQQYF. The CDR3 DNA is TGCGCCAGCAGCCGTCCAGACGGGACTCAGCAGTATTTT.

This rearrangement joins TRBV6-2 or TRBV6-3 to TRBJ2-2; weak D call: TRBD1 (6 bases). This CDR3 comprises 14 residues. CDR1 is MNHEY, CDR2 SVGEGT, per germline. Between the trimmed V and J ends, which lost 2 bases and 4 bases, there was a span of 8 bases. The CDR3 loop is CASSYTDSTGELFF. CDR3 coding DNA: TGTGCCAGCAGTTACACGGACAGCACCGGGGAGCTGTTTTTT.

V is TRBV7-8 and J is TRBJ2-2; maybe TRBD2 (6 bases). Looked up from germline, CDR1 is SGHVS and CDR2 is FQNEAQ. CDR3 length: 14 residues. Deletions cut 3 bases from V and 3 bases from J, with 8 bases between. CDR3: CASSFWGDTGELFF. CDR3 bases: TGTGCCAGCAGCTTCTGGGGGGACACCGGGGAGCTGTTTTTT.

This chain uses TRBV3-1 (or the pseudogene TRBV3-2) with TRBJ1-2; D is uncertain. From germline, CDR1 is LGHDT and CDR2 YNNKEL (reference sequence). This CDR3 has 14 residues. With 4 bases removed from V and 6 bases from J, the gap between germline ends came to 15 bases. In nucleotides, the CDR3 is TGTGCCAGCAGCCGTGACTTGGCGGGAGATGGCTACACCTTC. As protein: CASSRDLAGDGYTF.

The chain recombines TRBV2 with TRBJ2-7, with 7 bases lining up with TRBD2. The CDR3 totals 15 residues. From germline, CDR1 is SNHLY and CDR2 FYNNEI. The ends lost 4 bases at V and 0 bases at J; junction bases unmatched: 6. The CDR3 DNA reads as TGTGCCAGCAGTGCCATGGTAGCGGGCTCCTACGAGCAGTACTTC. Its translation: CASSAMVAGSYEQYF.

In DNA form, the CDR3 reads TGTGCCAGCAGCTTGGGTGCTAGCGGACTATCTGAAGAGACCCAGTACTTC. Amino acids: CASSLGASGLSEETQYF. V usage is TRBV5-8 and J usage is TRBJ2-5, with 7 bases that match TRBD2. J gave up 3 bases and V 0 bases, and 11 bases lay outside the gene matches. This CDR3 is 17 amino acids long. Germline lookup yields CDR1 SGHTS and CDR2 YDEGEE.

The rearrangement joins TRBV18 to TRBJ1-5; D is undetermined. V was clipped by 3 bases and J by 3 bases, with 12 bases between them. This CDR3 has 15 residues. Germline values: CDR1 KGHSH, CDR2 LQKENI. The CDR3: CASSPSQEVNQPQHF. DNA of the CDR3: TGTGCCAGCTCACCCTCCCAGGAAGTCAATCAGCCCCAGCATTTT.